This T cell receptor beta chain is from a study of cytomegalovirus exposure and HLA in healthy donors. The donors comprised healthy bone marrow donors. The PCR used 60 Vbeta and 13 Jbeta primers. Original methodology: Some 11 million shared chains were among the 80 million or so unique TCR beta chains that a later analysis counted. Some clones are missing from TCRdb's copy, which holds only in-frame ones; the method was immunoSEQ multiplex PCR. V and J calls and clone size are those listed in that table; D and trimming were worked out from the DNA. The sample holds some 150,000 clones, approximately 76% seen once. Of note for this clone: Its antigen remains unknown.

General study points: Across all donors, roughly uniform sequencing depth was an assumption of the presence/absence analyses. Fewer N-insertions than the 666-donor mean were reportedly shown by an Asian-associated ancestry cluster in a later analysis.

V was cut by 0 bases and J by 4 bases, with 10 bases left in between. The CDR3 runs 14 residues. Germline V gene sequence: CDR1 LGHNA, CDR2 YSLEER. V and J are TRBV4-3 and TRBJ2-7, with D unclear. This receptor was identified in a man between 60 and 75 years old in good health and CMV-seronegative. Specimen: PBMCs. In DNA, the CDR3 is TGCGCCAGCAGCCAAGAAGTTCTCGAGTACGAGCAGTACTTC. Its protein is CASSQEVLEYEQYF.